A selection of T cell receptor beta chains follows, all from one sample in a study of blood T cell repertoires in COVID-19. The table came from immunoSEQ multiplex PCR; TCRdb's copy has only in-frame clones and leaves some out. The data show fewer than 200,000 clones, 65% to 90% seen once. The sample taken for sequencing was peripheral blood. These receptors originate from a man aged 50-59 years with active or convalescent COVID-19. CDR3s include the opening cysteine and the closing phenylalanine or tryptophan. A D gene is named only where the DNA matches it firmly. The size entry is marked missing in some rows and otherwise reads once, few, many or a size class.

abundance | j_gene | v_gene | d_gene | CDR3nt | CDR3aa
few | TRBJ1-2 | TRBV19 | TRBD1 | TGTGCCGTCAACACAGGGGACCCTGGCTACACCTTC | CAVNTGDPGYTF
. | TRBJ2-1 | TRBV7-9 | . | TGTGCCAGCAGCTTAGAATTGGACATATACAATGAGCAGTTCTTC | CASSLELDIYNEQFF
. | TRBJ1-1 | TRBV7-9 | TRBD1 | TGTGCCAGCAGCTTGGGGTTAGGGGGCGAGAACACTGAAGCTTTCTTT | CASSLGLGGENTEAFF
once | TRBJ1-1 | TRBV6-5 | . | TGTGCCAGCAGTTACGATAGGGGGTCGCTGACTTTCTTT | CASSYDRGSLTFF
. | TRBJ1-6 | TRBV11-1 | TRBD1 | TGTGCCAGCAGCTCTGGACAGGGCGGGCGTTCACCCCTCCACTTT | CASSSGQGGRSPLHF
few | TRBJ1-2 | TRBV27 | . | TGTGCCAGCAGCTTCTCCCCGAACTATGGCTACACCTTC | CASSFSPNYGYTF
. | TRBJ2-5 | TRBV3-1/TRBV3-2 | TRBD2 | TGTGCCAGCAGACTCGGACTAGCGGGAGACGTTGGGGAGACCCAGTACTTC | CASRLGLAGDVGETQYF
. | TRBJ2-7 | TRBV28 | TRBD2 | TGTGCCAGCAGTTTTCTGGCGGGAGGGCGGGAGCAGTACTTC | CASSFLAGGREQYF
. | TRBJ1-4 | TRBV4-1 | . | TGCGCCAGCTCCCAGGCGTACTCGGAAAAACTGTTTTTT | CASSQAYSEKLFF
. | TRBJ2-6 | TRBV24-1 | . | TGTGCCACCAGCGGGGCTGGGGCCAACGTCCTGACTTTC | CATSGAGANVLTF
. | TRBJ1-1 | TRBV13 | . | TGTGCCAGCAAAAAAATGAGGCCCCTGAACACTGAAGCTTTCTTT | CASKKMRPLNTEAFF
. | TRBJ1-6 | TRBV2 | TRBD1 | TGTGCCAGCAGGGACAGGCCCTCCTATAATTCACCCCTCCACTTT | CASRDRPSYNSPLHF
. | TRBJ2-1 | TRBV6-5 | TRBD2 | TGTGCCAGCAGGCTAGCGGGAGTGTCGGGGAATGAGCAGTTCTTC | CASRLAGVSGNEQFF
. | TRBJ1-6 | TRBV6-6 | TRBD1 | TGTGCCAGCAGTCGACAGGGAATGGGGAATAATTCACCCCTCCACTTT | CASSRQGMGNNSPLHF
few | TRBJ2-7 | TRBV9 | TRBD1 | TGTGCCAGCAGCCCACGACAGGGGGCCGCCTACGAGCAGTACTTC | CASSPRQGAAYEQYF
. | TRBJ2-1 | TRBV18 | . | TGTGCCAGCTCACCAGGCCCGAGCGGAGGGGAGCAGTTCTTC | CASSPGPSGGEQFF
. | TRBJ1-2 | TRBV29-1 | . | TGCAGCGTTGTCTTAGGGTTTGAGGGCTATGGCTACACCTTC | CSVVLGFEGYGYTF
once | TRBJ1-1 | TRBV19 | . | TGTGCCAGTAGTTTAGGCGGGCCAGCAACTGAAGCTTTCTTT | CASSLGGPATEAFF
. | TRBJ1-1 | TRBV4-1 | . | TGCGCCAGCAGCCAAGGAGGTTACACTGAAGCTTTCTTT | CASSQGGYTEAFF
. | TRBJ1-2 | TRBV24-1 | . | TGTGCCACCACCCCGGGGGGACGAGACTATGGCTACACCTTC | CATTPGGRDYGYTF
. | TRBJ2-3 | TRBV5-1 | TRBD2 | TGCGCCAGCGGACCTAGCGGGGGCACAGATACGCAGTATTTT | CASGPSGGTDTQYF
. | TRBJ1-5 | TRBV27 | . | TGTGCCAGCAGTGCCGCCCAGACAGAAAATCAGCCCCAGCATTTT | CASSAAQTENQPQHF
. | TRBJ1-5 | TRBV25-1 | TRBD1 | TGTGCCAGCAGTGAGGAGAAGGGGGCGAGCAATCAGCCCCAGCATTTT | CASSEEKGASNQPQHF
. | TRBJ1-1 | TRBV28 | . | TGTGCCAGCACCATCGGGACTTCGAACACTGAAGCTTTCTTT | CASTIGTSNTEAFF
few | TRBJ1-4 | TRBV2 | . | TGTGCCAGCAGTGCTACTGCCGAAAAACTGTTTTTT | CASSATAEKLFF
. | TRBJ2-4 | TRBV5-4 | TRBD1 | TGTGCCAGCAGCTTGGTGGGACAGGAAAACATTCAGTACTTC | CASSLVGQENIQYF
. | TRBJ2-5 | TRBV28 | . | TGTGCCAGCAGTTCTCTGACACTCAACCAAGAGACCCAGTACTTC | CASSSLTLNQETQYF
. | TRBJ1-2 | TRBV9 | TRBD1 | TGTGCCAGCACCCGGACAGGGGGGTTCTATGGCTACACCTTC | CASTRTGGFYGYTF
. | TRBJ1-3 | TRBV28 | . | TGTGCCAGCAGTTTGGGGGGAGGACCTGGAAACACCATATATTTT | CASSLGGGPGNTIYF
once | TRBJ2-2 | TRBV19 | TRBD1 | TGTGCCACTAATCCACAGGGGTACACCGGGGAGCTGTTTTTT | CATNPQGYTGELFF
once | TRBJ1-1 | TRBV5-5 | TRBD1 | TGTGCCAGCAGCCTTAGACAGGGGAGTTCATTAACGAACACTGAAGCTTTCTTT | CASSLRQGSSLTNTEAFF
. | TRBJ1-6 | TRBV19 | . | TGTGCCAGTAGCTTACAGGGCTCCTATAATTCACCCCTCCACTTT | CASSLQGSYNSPLHF
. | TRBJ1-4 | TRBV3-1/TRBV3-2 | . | TGTGCCAGCACCGGGAAGCCTAGAGAAAAACTGTTTTTT | CASTGKPREKLFF
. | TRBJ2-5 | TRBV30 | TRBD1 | TGTGCCTGGACTCCGGACAGGGAGGAAGAGACCCAGTACTTC | CAWTPDREEETQYF
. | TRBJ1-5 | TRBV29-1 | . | TGCAGCGCCACGACAGACTCTAGCAATCAGCCCCAGCATTTT | CSATTDSSNQPQHF
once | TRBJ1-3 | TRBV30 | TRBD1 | TGTGCCTTTCAGAGACAGGGGGCTTTAAACACCATATATTTT | CAFQRQGALNTIYF
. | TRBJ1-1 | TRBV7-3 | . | TGTGCCAGCAGCTTAAGGGGCGGCTCCCCTGAAGCTTTCTTT | CASSLRGGSPEAFF